Listed below are T cell receptor beta chains from one sample, sequenced in a study of CD8 T cells in ankylosing spondylitis. TCRdb ran MiXCR on the 5' RACE reads and lists one entry per CDR3 protein. This repertoire shows 350,000 or so distinct CDR3 sequences, approximately 14% found once; its top ten account for 0.9% to 1.2%. Sequenced: blood, either unsorted or a sorted T cell fraction (not recorded which). These receptors all stem from a male donor with ankylosing spondylitis or in good health (not recorded which). The CDR3 runs from the conserved cysteine through the conserved F or W. Fields, in order: J gene, D gene, clone size, V gene, CDR3 DNA, CDR3 protein. D genes are given only for firm matches. A clone size is listed for some rows: how often the clone was seen (once, few, many), or a class if it is expanded.

TRBJ2-3,TRBD1,.,TRBV5-1,TGCGCCAGCAGCGTAGAGACAGGGACGGGCACAGATACGCAGTATTTT,CASSVETGTGTDTQYF
TRBJ2-4,.,.,TRBV20-1,TGCAGTGCTAGCCTGGGAGCCAAAAACATTCAGTACTTC,CSASLGAKNIQYF
TRBJ2-7,.,few,TRBV5-1,TGCGCCAGCAGCTTGGAACAGGAGTCCTACGAGCAGTACTTC,CASSLEQESYEQYF
TRBJ2-5,.,many,TRBV12-3/TRBV12-4,TGTGCCAGCAGTTTAGCCAGAACCCAGTACTTC,CASSLARTQYF
TRBJ2-7,TRBD2,.,TRBV5-6,TGTGCCAGCAGCCTACACCCATCTAGCGGGAGGCCCTACGAGCAGTACTTC,CASSLHPSSGRPYEQYF
TRBJ2-1,.,many,TRBV11-1,TGTGCCAGCAGCTTCGGGAGCTCCTACAATGAGCAGTTCTTC,CASSFGSSYNEQFF
TRBJ2-3,.,few,TRBV6-1,TGTGCCAGCAGTCCCGGGCCCCCTGGTGATACGCAGTATTTT,CASSPGPPGDTQYF
TRBJ1-1,.,.,TRBV10-3,TGTGCCATCAGTGAGTGGGAGGGCCGCGGTGAAGCTTTCTTT,CAISEWEGRGEAFF
TRBJ2-7,TRBD2,few,TRBV20-1,TGCAGTGCTAGAGGACTAGCGGGCTTCCTTAGCTCCTACGAGCAGTACTTC,CSARGLAGFLSSYEQYF
TRBJ1-2,.,few,TRBV16,TGTGCCAGCAGCCATGGCAGGGGTAACTATGGCTACACCTTC,CASSHGRGNYGYTF
TRBJ2-1,TRBD2,few,TRBV3-1,TGTGCCAGCAGTCGGACTAGCGGGTTTTCCTACAATGAGCAGTTCTTC,CASSRTSGFSYNEQFF
TRBJ2-3,TRBD2,.,TRBV10-3,TGTGCCATCAGATCGACGGGGGGGACAGATACGCAGTATTTT,CAIRSTGGTDTQYF
TRBJ2-7,.,once,TRBV12-3/TRBV12-4,TGTGCCAGCAGTCTCAGAAGCCCAGGGGTCCTTGCCTACGAGCAGTACTTC,CASSLRSPGVLAYEQYF
TRBJ2-1,TRBD2,.,TRBV5-1,TGCGCCAGCAGCATAACTAGCGGGAGGGCCAATGAGCAGTTCTTC,CASSITSGRANEQFF
TRBJ2-7,.,few,TRBV6-2/TRBV6-3,TGTGCCAGCAGTCCAGGACACCTCCGCTCCTACGAGCAGTACTTC,CASSPGHLRSYEQYF
TRBJ1-1,.,.,TRBV10-2,TGCGCCAGCAGGCGAGGCTACACTGAAGCTTTCTTT,CASRRGYTEAFF
TRBJ2-4,.,many,TRBV6-5,TGTGCCAGCAGTTACGGGGAGGTCGCCAAAAACATTCAGTACTTC,CASSYGEVAKNIQYF
TRBJ1-1,.,.,TRBV5-1,TGCGCCAGCAGCTGGAACAGGGAGAACACTGAAGCTTTCTTT,CASSWNRENTEAFF
TRBJ1-5,.,few,TRBV6-1,TGTGCCAGCAGTGACCGGGACACCAGCAATCAGCCCCAGCATTTT,CASSDRDTSNQPQHF
TRBJ2-7,.,.,TRBV6-1,TGTGCCAGCAGTGGCTACTACGAGCAGTACTTC,CASSGYYEQYF
TRBJ2-7,TRBD1,.,TRBV7-8,TGTGCCAGCAGCCTATCCTCCGTCGGGACAGGGGGCCGCGAGCAGTACTTC,CASSLSSVGTGGREQYF
TRBJ2-1,.,.,TRBV11-2,TGTGCCAGCAGCTTTCTACAGGGTTCCTACAATGAGCAGTTCTTC,CASSFLQGSYNEQFF